This T cell receptor (beta chain) was identified during a study of beta chain features in type 1 diabetes. Whole-study findings and limits: All four CD4+ subsets from Type 1 diabetes patients carried moderately but significantly shorter TCRB CDR3s. In type 1 diabetes patients, VDJ junctions had fewer insertions; deletions at these junctions were more frequent.

All of the isolated RNA was reverse transcribed, so expressed TCRB transcripts were sequenced. The table came from immunoSEQ multiplex PCR; TCRdb's copy has only in-frame clones and leaves some out. The table includes 600,000 to 700,000 clones, around an eighth detected once. This clone was seen once. Its cognate antigen is unknown. The same CDR3 also results from other DNA sequences found in this sample. A single heparinised blood sample, averaging about 120 mL, was obtained per donor. Staining for CD45RO/CCR7/CD25/CD127/CD95/CD27 allowed sorting of CD4+ naive, central memory, regulatory and stem cell-like memory cells. Each population that was sorted was more than 95% pure. CDR3 length: 14 amino acids. Germline CDR1 reads MNHEY; CDR2 reads SVGAGI. V was clipped by 0 bases and J by 0 bases, with 6 bases between them.

The gene calls are TRBV6-5 and TRBJ2-7; D is perhaps TRBD2 (5 bases). The TCR sequence derives from a young man with type 1 diabetes. The material sequenced was naive CD4+ T cells from blood. In DNA, the CDR3 is TGTGCCAGCAGTTACTCAGCGGACTCCTACGAGCAGTACTTC. It encodes CASSYSADSYEQYF.